This T cell receptor beta chain was observed in a study of T-cell reconstitution after alpha-beta-depleted transplantation in children. This clonotype showed up just once. Unique molecular identifiers were incorporated into the prepared TCRbeta library. TCRdb reprocessed the PCR reads via MiXCR and lists one record per CDR3 protein. The table shows 500,000 to 600,000 distinct CDR3 sequences, with around 17% occurring only once. The CDR3 consists of 14 residues. Trimming removed 3 bases at V and 0 bases at J, with 9 bases between. Germline V CDR1 and CDR2: DFQATT, SNEGSKA (reference sequence). The sample was PBMCs from the stem cell graft donor, taken from the stem cell graft. V is TRBV20-1 and J is TRBJ2-1; D ambiguous. The clonotype originates from a human donor who donated a stem cell graft to a child with acute lymphoblastic leukemia. The DNA of the CDR3 is TGCAGTGCTAGCCCTTCGGTCTCCTACAATGAGCAGTTCTTC. Translating gives CSASPSVSYNEQFF.